This TCR beta chain was retrieved from a study of cytomegalovirus exposure and HLA in healthy donors. Study-level information: Among around 170 million T cells, an earlier analysis found 90 million to 130 million unique TCR beta sequences. General study points: Altogether, 150 or so TCR beta chains were recorded as cytomegalovirus-associated. Most of the TCR beta V segments (in an earlier analysis) were productive either about 90% or about 30% of the time.

The PCR was carried out with 60 Vbeta primers and 13 Jbeta primers. Generated by immunoSEQ multiplex PCR, the TCRdb table keeps only in-frame clones and is missing some. Here the sample spans under 250,000 clones, around 80% being singletons. In germline, CDR1 is MNHNY, CDR2 SVGAGI (reference sequence). The CDR3 consists of 14 residues. The V gene end was trimmed by 7 bases and the J gene end by 5 bases; junction bases not matched to a gene: 6. Worth noting for this clone: The antigen remains unidentified.

The sample was PBMCs. This sequence joins TRBV6-6 and TRBJ2-1, with 9 nucleotides matching TRBD2. The source is a boy between 10 and 17 years old in good health and CMV-seronegative. CDR3 nucleotides: TGTGCCAGCACCCCGGGACTAGCCAACAATGAGCAGTTCTTC. Translation gives CASTPGLANNEQFF.